This paragraph reports one T cell receptor beta chain. No antigen is known for it. CDR1 and CDR2 (germline): SGHRS, YFSETQ. This CDR3 is built from 15 residues. V lost 3 bases and J lost 1, with 10 bases in between. Libraries of TCR beta came from quantitative 5'-RACE with molecular barcodes. TCRdb recomputed calls from the 5' RACE reads with MiXCR, one row per CDR3 protein. The table shows around 90,000 distinct CDR3 sequences, with under 30% occurring only once. This specimen comes from a study of CD8 T cells in ankylosing spondylitis. Overall study findings and caveats: Within matched ankylosing spondylitis synovial fluid, disease-linked clones were reportedly significantly enriched.

The V gene is TRBV5-1, the J gene TRBJ1-4; D is perhaps TRBD1 (6 bases). Sequenced: blood, either unsorted or a sorted T cell fraction (not recorded which). The TCR comes from a male donor with ankylosing spondylitis or in good health (not recorded which). The DNA for the CDR3 is TGCGCCAGCAGCTCACAGGGTGTAACTAATGAAAAACTGTTTTTT. Its protein product is CASSSQGVTNEKLFF.